These 21 T cell receptor beta chains originate from one sample sequenced in a study of beta chain features in type 1 diabetes. Study-wide points: TCRB CDR3s were moderately but significantly shorter in Type 1 diabetes patients in all four CD4+ subsets.

Their antigen targets remain unknown. Since all of the isolated RNA was reverse transcribed, expressed TCRB transcripts were what got sequenced. Data came from immunoSEQ multiplex PCR; TCRdb stores just in-frame clones and leaves some out. The sample shows roughly 330,000 clones, about 13% of them seen only once. Sequencing input: naive CD4+ T cells from blood. The receptors here all came from a woman in her late teens or twenties with type 1 diabetes.

This clone was observed a handful of times. The J gene is TRBJ2-7, the V gene TRBV7-2, with 7 bases aligning to TRBD1. The CDR3 totals 12 residues. Germline loops: CDR1 SGHTA, CDR2 FQGNSA. Trimming cost V 4 bases and J 7 bases; bases outside gene matches: 4. This CDR3 reads CASSSQGREQYF. Written as DNA, the CDR3 is TGTGCCAGCAGCTCACAGGGGAGAGAGCAGTACTTC.

The sample holds a few counts of this clone. The junction and the germline gene differ at one end; a read error may be behind it. This sample also contains other DNA sequences that code for the same CDR3. V gene TRBV11-2 combines with J gene TRBJ1-1; the D gene is possibly TRBD1 (6 bases). Germline CDR1 SGHAT, CDR2 FQNNGV. This CDR3 spans 13 amino acids. The CDR3 loop reads CASSLEGGTEAFF. CDR3 sequence (DNA): TGTGCCAGCAGCCTAGAGGGGGGCACTGAAGCTTTCTTT.

In its sample, this clone was seen once. CDR3 amino acids: CSGESGAPDGYTF. CDR3 nucleotides: TGCAGCGGGGAGTCAGGGGCGCCGGATGGCTACACCTTC. V usage is TRBV29-1 and J usage is TRBJ1-2; perhaps TRBD1 as D (6 bases). Germline lookup yields CDR1 SQVTM and CDR2 ANQGSEA. The CDR3 is 13 residues long. Trimming took off 7 bases at V and 6 bases at J, with 18 bases between the two ends.

V and J are TRBV30 and TRBJ2-2; unclear D gene. Trimming stripped 0 bases from V and 6 bases from J, with 8 bases between. Germline values: CDR1 GTSNPN, CDR2 SVGIG (reference sequence). The CDR3 covers 13 residues. CDR3 in DNA: TGTGCCTGGAGTGTGCGGCTTCCCGGGGAGCTGTTTTTT. Its translation: CAWSVRLPGELFF.

This rearrangement joins TRBV7-9 to TRBJ1-4; no firm D call. This CDR3 spans 15 amino acids. Germline lookup yields CDR1 SEHNR and CDR2 FQNEAQ (reference sequence). The germline V and J ends were trimmed by 5 bases and 8 bases, with 18 bases remaining between them. CDR3 loop: CASSPEPASREKLFF. The CDR3 DNA follows: TGTGCCAGCAGCCCGGAGCCGGCGAGTAGGGAAAAACTGTTTTTT.

This rearrangement joins TRBV2 to TRBJ2-7; D gene ambiguous. V lost 0 bases and J 9 bases, leaving 12 bases between the germline ends. This CDR3 region has 13 residues. The germline V gene has CDR1 SNHLY and CDR2 FYNNEI. CDR3 residues: CASSEASQVWQYV. CDR3 in DNA: TGTGCCAGCAGTGAAGCGTCCCAAGTTTGGCAGTACGTC.

This clone was observed a handful of times. The J gene is TRBJ2-7, the V gene TRBV28, with D perhaps matching TRBD2 (5 bases). The CDR3 is 12 amino acids. V dropped 6 bases and J dropped 6 bases, with 12 bases sitting between them. The V gene's germline CDR1 is MDHEN and CDR2 SYDVKM. The CDR3 spells CASRRGLGEQYF. The CDR3 DNA follows: TGTGCCAGCAGAAGAGGGTTGGGCGAGCAGTACTTC.

The V call is TRBV9, the J call TRBJ1-1; D not certain. Germline CDR1 and CDR2: SGDLS and YYNGEE. Trimming removed 0 bases from V and 7 bases from J, with 13 bases in between. The length of the CDR3 is 14 residues. The CDR3 DNA sequence: TGTGCCAGCAGCGTAGGCTATGGTCCGAATGAAGCTTTCTTT. Encoded protein: CASSVGYGPNEAFF.

A few counts support this clone. The chain employs TRBV30 and TRBJ2-1, with D tentatively TRBD1 (5 bases). The CDR3 runs 13 residues. V lost 2 bases and J 5 bases, leaving 10 bases between the germline ends. Per the germline V gene, CDR1 is GTSNPN and CDR2 is SVGIG (reference sequence). CDR3 residues: CAWSSGADNEQFF. CDR3 nucleotides: TGTGCCTGGAGTTCTGGGGCAGACAATGAGCAGTTCTTC.

The chain employs TRBV30 and TRBJ2-4; D is unresolved. This CDR3 comprises 17 residues. Trimming removed 0 bases at V and 0 bases at J, with 15 bases between. CDR1 and CDR2 from the germline V gene are GTSNPN and SVGIG (reference sequence). Here the CDR3 DNA reads TGTGCCTGGAGTGTAAGGTACAGATCAGTAGCCAAAAACATTCAGTACTTC. Amino acid sequence: CAWSVRYRSVAKNIQYF.

The V gene is TRBV30, the J gene TRBJ1-1; D remains unclear. The CDR3 has 12 amino acids. The germline V gene encodes CDR1 GTSNPN and CDR2 SVGIG (reference sequence). V shed 2 bases and J shed 1 base, with 5 bases lying between them. The CDR3 reads CAWSTPNTEAFF. DNA for the CDR3: TGTGCCTGGAGTACACCGAACACTGAAGCTTTCTTT.

This clone was detected only a few times. The chain recombines TRBV11-2 with TRBJ2-1; 10 nucleotides agree with TRBD2. This CDR3 spans 16 amino acids. The V gene's germline CDR1 is SGHAT and CDR2 FQNNGV. V shed 4 bases, J shed 6 bases, and the junction held 9 bases outside the gene matches. The CDR3 loop reads CASSWTSGGGTNEQFF. CDR3 in DNA: TGTGCCAGCAGCTGGACTAGCGGAGGAGGGACCAATGAGCAGTTCTTC.

In this sample, this clone turned up many times. V usage is TRBV19 and J usage is TRBJ2-3, with D maybe TRBD1 (5 bases). Deletions cut 7 bases from V and 2 bases from J, with 10 bases between. Looked up from germline, CDR1 is LNHDA and CDR2 is SQIVND (reference sequence). The CDR3 runs to 13 residues. The CDR3 sequence: CASTGISTDTQYF. CDR3 coding DNA: TGTGCCAGTACAGGGATCTCCACAGATACGCAGTATTTT.

The gene calls are TRBV2 and TRBJ1-1; maybe TRBD1 (5 bases). Trimming took 4 bases from V and 1 from J, leaving 13 bases between them. Germline values: CDR1 SNHLY, CDR2 FYNNEI. The CDR3 is 15 residues long. The chain's CDR3 is CASSGQGKRNTEAFF. CDR3 coding DNA: TGTGCCAGCAGTGGTCAGGGAAAGAGGAACACTGAAGCTTTCTTT.

This clone was detected only a few times. V and J are TRBV19 and TRBJ2-1, with D maybe TRBD2 (5 bases). Germline V CDR1 and CDR2: LNHDA, SQIVND (reference sequence). V shed 7 bases and J shed 7 bases, with 17 bases lying between them. The CDR3 has 14 residues. CDR3 amino acids: CASNPTRRRNEQFF. Written as DNA, the CDR3 is TGTGCCAGTAACCCCACACGGAGGAGGAATGAGCAGTTCTTC.

This chain connects TRBV25-1 to TRBJ2-3; 9 nucleotides match TRBD2. This CDR3 is built from 18 residues. Trimming at V came to 6 bases and at J to 2 bases, leaving 15 bases not matched to a gene. CDR1 and CDR2 from the germline V gene are MGHDK and SYGVNS. The CDR3 DNA is TGTGCCAGCAGAGCCAACATTCGGACTAGCGAATTCACAGATACGCAGTATTTT. This sequence encodes CASRANIRTSEFTDTQYF.

This clone was seen a handful of times. The chain links TRBV29-1 to TRBJ2-7, with 10 bases identical to TRBD1. The CDR3 length is 14 residues. Germline lookup yields CDR1 SQVTM and CDR2 ANQGSEA. V shed 6 bases, J shed 1 base, and the junction held 6 bases outside the gene matches. The CDR3 DNA reads TGCAGCGTCACTCGGACAGGGGGGTCCTACGAGCAGTACTTC. It is translated as CSVTRTGGSYEQYF.

The V gene is TRBV7-9, the J gene TRBJ2-4, with TRBD2 matching over 8 bases. The CDR3 loop spans 17 amino acids. Germline loops: CDR1 SEHNR, CDR2 FQNEAQ (reference sequence). J gave up 1 base and V 5 bases, and 10 bases lay outside the gene matches. CDR3 in DNA: TGTGCCAGCAGCCCCCCGGGGGTAGCGGGGGCCAAAAACATTCAGTACTTC. It codes for CASSPPGVAGAKNIQYF.

This clone has a handful of counts. The rearrangement uses TRBV19 and TRBJ1-2; no firm D call. Germline CDR1 reads LNHDA; CDR2 reads SQIVND (reference sequence). Trimming shortened V by 5 bases and J by 2 bases, and 15 bases separated the two germline ends. The CDR3 runs to 15 residues. CDR3 loop: CASSSPGGGNYGYTF. CDR3 bases: TGTGCCAGTAGTTCTCCGGGAGGCGGGAACTATGGCTACACCTTC.

V and J are TRBV4-2 and TRBJ1-1, with a possible D match to TRBD1 (6 bases). Germline V lookup: CDR1 LGHNA, CDR2 YNFKEQ. V was shortened by 3 bases and J by 4 bases, with 12 bases between the two germline ends. The CDR3 is 14 amino acids. The CDR3 spells CASSHPDRVTEAFF. The CDR3 DNA is TGTGCCAGCAGCCACCCGGACAGAGTCACTGAAGCTTTCTTT.

The rearrangement joins TRBV18 to TRBJ2-3, with 11 nucleotides matching TRBD2. V shed 3 bases and J 2 bases; nucleotides not matched to a gene: 7. The germline CDR1 and CDR2 sequences are KGHSH and LQKENI. The CDR3 is made up of 17 amino acids. The CDR3 sequence: CASSPAEGLADTDTQYF. CDR3 DNA: TGTGCCAGCTCACCGGCGGAGGGACTAGCGGACACAGATACGCAGTATTTT. The whole variable domain, remainder taken from reference TRBV18 and TRBJ2-3, is NAGVMQNPRHLVRRRGQEARLRCSPMKGHSHVYWYRQLPEEGLKFMVYLQKENIIDESGMPKERFSAEFPKEGPSILRIQQVVRGDSAAYFCASSPAEGLADTDTQYFGPGTRLTVL.